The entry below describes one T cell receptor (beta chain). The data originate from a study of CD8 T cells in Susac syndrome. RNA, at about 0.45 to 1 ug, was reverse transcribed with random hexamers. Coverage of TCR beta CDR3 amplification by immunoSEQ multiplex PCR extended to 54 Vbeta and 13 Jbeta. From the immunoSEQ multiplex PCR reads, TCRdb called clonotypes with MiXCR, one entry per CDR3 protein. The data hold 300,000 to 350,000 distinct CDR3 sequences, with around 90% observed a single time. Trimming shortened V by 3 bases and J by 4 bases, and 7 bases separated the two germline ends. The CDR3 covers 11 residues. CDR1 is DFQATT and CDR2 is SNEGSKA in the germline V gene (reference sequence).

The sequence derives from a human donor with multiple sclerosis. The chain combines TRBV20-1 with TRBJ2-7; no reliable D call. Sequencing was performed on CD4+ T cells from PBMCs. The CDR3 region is CSASDSYEQYF. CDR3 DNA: TGCAGTGCTAGCGACTCTTACGAGCAGTACTTC.